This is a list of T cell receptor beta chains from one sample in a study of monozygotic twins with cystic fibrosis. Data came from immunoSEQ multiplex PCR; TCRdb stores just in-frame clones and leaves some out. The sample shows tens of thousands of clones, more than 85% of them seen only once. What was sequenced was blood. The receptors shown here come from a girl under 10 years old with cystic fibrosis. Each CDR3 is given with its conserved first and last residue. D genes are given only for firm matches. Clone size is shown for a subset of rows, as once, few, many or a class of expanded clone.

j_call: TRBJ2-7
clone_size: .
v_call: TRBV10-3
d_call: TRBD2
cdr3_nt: TGTGCCATCAGTGAGGCGGGGGAGGGCTACGAGCAGTACTTC
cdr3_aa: CAISEAGEGYEQYF

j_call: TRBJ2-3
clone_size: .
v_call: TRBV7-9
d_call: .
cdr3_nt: TGTGCCAGCAGCTTCCTTACAGGAAACACAGATACGCAGTATTTT
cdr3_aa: CASSFLTGNTDTQYF

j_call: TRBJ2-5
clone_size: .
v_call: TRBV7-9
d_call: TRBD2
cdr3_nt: TGTGCCAGCAGGCATGTCGGACTAGCGGGAGTCCAAGAGACCCAGTACTTC
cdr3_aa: CASRHVGLAGVQETQYF

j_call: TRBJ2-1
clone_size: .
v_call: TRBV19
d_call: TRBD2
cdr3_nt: TGTGCCAGTGACGATTCAAGGTGGGCTAGCGGGGTGCCCCGTGAGCAGTTCTTC
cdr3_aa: CASDDSRWASGVPREQFF

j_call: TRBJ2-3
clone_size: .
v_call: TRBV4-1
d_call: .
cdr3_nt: TGCGCCAGCAGCCAAGTTGATTTAGGGCTCCCAACAGATACGCAGTATTTT
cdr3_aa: CASSQVDLGLPTDTQYF

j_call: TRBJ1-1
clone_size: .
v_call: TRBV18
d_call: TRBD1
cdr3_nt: TGTGCCAGCTCACCAGGGACAGACACTGAAGCTTTCTTT
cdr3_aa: CASSPGTDTEAFF

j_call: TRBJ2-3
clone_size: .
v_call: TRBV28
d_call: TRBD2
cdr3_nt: TGTGCCAGCAGTCCCCTTAGCGGGAGGATTAGCACAGATACGCAGTATTTT
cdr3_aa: CASSPLSGRISTDTQYF

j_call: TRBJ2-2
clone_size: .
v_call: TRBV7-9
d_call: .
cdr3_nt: TGTGCCAGCAGCTCGCCCGGACTGGGGGCCGGGGAGCTGTTTTTT
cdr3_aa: CASSSPGLGAGELFF

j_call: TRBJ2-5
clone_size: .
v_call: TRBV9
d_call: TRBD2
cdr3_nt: TGTGCCAGCAGCGTAGTGGCTAGCGGGGGGGAGACCCAGTACTTC
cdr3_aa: CASSVVASGGETQYF

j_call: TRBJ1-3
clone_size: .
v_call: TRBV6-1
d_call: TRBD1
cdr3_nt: TGTGCCAGCAGTGAAATTGGAGGGGGCAACACCATATATTTT
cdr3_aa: CASSEIGGGNTIYF

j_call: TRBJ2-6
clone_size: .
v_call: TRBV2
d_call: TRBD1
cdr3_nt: TGTGCCAGCAGCCAACAGGGGACTGGGGCCAACGTCCTGACTTTC
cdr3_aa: CASSQQGTGANVLTF

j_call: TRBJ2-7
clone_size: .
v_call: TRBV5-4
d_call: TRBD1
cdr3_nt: TGTGCCAGCAGTCAAGGTTCGTTCGGGACAGGGTTAGACGAGCAGTACTTC
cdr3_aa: CASSQGSFGTGLDEQYF

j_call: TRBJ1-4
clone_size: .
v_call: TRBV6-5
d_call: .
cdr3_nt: TGTGCCAGCAGTTTTTCAGGGGAAGGTGAAAAACTGTTTTTT
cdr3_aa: CASSFSGEGEKLFF

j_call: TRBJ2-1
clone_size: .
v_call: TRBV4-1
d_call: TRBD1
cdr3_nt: TGCGCCAGCAGCCAATTAGGGACAGGGTACAATGAGCAGTTCTTC
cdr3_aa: CASSQLGTGYNEQFF

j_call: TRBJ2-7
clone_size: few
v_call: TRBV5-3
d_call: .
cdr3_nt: TGTGCCAGAAGCTCCCTAACTACCGTACTAGCGTCCAGGGGGGAGGGCCGGGAACCCTACGAGCAGTACTTC
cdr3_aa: CARSSLTTVLASRGEGREPYEQYF

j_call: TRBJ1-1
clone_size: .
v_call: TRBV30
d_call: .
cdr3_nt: TGTGCCTGGAGTGTATGGATGAGGACCATGAACACTGAAGCTTTCTTT
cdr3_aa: CAWSVWMRTMNTEAFF

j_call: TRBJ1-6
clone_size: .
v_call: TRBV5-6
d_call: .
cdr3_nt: TGTGCCAGCCGAGACAGGAGGGGAAATTCACCCCTCCACTTT
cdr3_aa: CASRDRRGNSPLHF

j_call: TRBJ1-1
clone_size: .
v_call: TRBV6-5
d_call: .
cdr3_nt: TGTGCCAGCAGTTACTCCCTGAACACTGAAGCTTTCTTT
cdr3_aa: CASSYSLNTEAFF

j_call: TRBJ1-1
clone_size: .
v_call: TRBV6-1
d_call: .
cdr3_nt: TGTGCCAGCAGTGAAGATGCGAACACTGAAGCTTTCTTT
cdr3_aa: CASSEDANTEAFF